This T cell receptor (beta chain) was sequenced for a study of cytomegalovirus exposure and HLA in healthy donors (TCRdb year 2017). At the level of the whole study: An earlier analysis of approximately 640 of the donors reported 276 Gb of sequence data and more than 90 million unique TCR beta sequences from about 200 million T cells. Among the roughly 370 genotyped donors, 75% to 90% belonged to the genetic ancestry cluster associated with self-reported Caucasian donors. Because of strong linkage in the cohort, 4 to 6 DR-DQ haplotypes were treated as single units for association and clustering. The study profiled the T cell repertoires of hundreds of subjects by immunosequencing and related them to cytomegalovirus serostatus. In addition to the first cohort of around 670 subjects, a separate validation cohort of about 120 different subjects was used. Roughly 300 gigabases of sequencing data and 78 million or so unique TCR sequences were included in an early release covering about 700 HLA-typed donors. The number of donors typed differed by locus, with roughly 620-630 for A, B, C, DRB1 and DQB1, approximately 500 for DQA1, 606 for DPA1, and around 460 for DPB1. To decide whether each TCR beta V gene segment behaved as functional or pseudogenic, an earlier analysis of approximately 590 of the donors relied on high-throughput TCR beta sequencing. A later genetic analysis took genome-wide SNP genotypes for 398 of the 666 donors and used that subset as a discovery cohort. In a later analysis, previously published TCR beta repertoires from 550 to 750 donors were re-analyzed and high-resolution HLA genotyping was added so that TCR occurrence patterns could be studied. Across some 400 genotyped donors of the cohort, an average of about 240,000 unique TCR beta nucleotide sequences per donor were sequenced, and 15% to 20% of those sequences were non-productive. Donor age, sex, ethnicity and CMV serostatus were collected together with the repertoire data. HLA typing covered class I and class II loci at four-digit resolution. The study combined high-throughput TCR immunosequencing, statistical association of individual TCRs with disease status, and machine learning to predict cytomegalovirus infection status. In the later analysis, no new phenotypic data were used to find candidate immune exposures; instead, reliance was placed on TCR beta sequences and their occurrence across donors. The study was designed to test whether signatures of past pathogen exposure could be identified by cataloging public T cell receptors. All discovery cohort repertoires had been generated using a single sequencing platform. Summary of the overall study and its limitations: The authors suggested that the approach could potentially be extended to other disease states and immunological phenotypes. A further reported finding was that TCR beta sequences accurately predicted the HLA-A and HLA-B alleles for most subjects in the first cohort. The only immune exposure information available for the cohort was CMV serostatus. A cluster of highly shared sequence variants was judged likely to represent a technical artifact of the sequencing pipeline. The classifier was reported to diagnose cytomegalovirus status with high specificity and sensitivity in both the original cohort and the validation cohort. The 87-base-pair reads could not distinguish some IMGT-functional V segments, including TRBV6-2 and TRBV6-3, so those segments were excluded. Three of the identified cytomegalovirus-associated TCR beta chains were confirmed in vitro to be specific for cytomegalovirus antigens. Because HLA typing was missing for some donors at each locus, association tests included only the typed subset. According to a later analysis, TCR association rates differed among HLA loci, with DRB1 alleles showing the most associated TCRs and HLA-C alleles showing the fewest. According to a later genetic analysis, donors in an Asian-associated ancestry cluster had fewer N-insertions in productive TCRs than the approximately 650-donor mean. Most TCR sequences were observed very rarely across donors, whereas some public TCRs were present in many individuals. A later analysis found that most CMV-associated TCR beta chains appeared HLA-restricted, with HLA associations seemingly driven largely by CMV exposure. An association between a missense DCLRE1C variant and V-gene and J-gene trimming of TCR beta chains was found in a later genetic analysis and replicated in an independent cohort. This cohort had only TCR beta chains sequenced, and the lack of alpha or paired-chain data limited which features could be detected. Because counts were too low, 15 to 20 rarely observed V segments, including chromosome 9 orphons, were excluded from the earlier analysis of 587 of the donors. In a later analysis, HLA-associated TCR beta chains were found to be more clonally expanded and to have lower generation probabilities than equally common non-associated chains. When HLA alleles, especially DR and DQ, strongly co-occurred, attributing TCR associations to individual alleles was difficult. In a later analysis, several top co-occurrence clusters were reported to appear linked to parvovirus B19, influenza, CMV and Epstein-Barr virus. In the study, roughly 160 TCR beta chains were listed as associated with cytomegalovirus. In a later analysis, about 16,000 TCR beta sequences were associated with specific HLA alleles at a false discovery rate of 0.05. In an earlier analysis of approximately 600 of the donors, most TCR beta V segments were observed in productive rearrangements about 90% or about 30% of the time, broadly matching IMGT annotations. Roughly uniform sequencing depth across donors was assumed in presence/absence analyses, although this assumption may not hold. Correlated functional status among segregating V segments might be attributable to linkage disequilibrium, but an unknown experimental factor could not be ruled out.

Per the germline V gene, SGDLS is the CDR1 and YYNGEE is the CDR2. Reading from cysteine to phenylalanine, the CDR3 counts 13 amino acids. Left in the record is the CDR3 DNA by itself, 39 bases read in frame from the first base. Between the V and J ends, shortened by 7 bases and 1 base respectively, the junction contains 11 bases. About this clone: Its antigen specificity is not known. The record has no base qualities; no much larger clone is one base away.

The method was the immunoSEQ multiplex PCR assay. A mixture of 60 forward primers for TCR Vbeta segments and 13 reverse primers for TCR Jbeta segments was used in the multiplex PCR. The CDR3 region of rearranged TCR beta genes was amplified from genomic DNA with a multiplex PCR assay. On the Illumina HiSeq System, the amplified TCR beta libraries were sequenced as 87-base-pair reads. The authors' analysis ran thus. A later analysis counted around 72 million unique TCR beta chains across the 670 or so repertoires, and 9.5 million to 11 million of these chains were shared by at least two donors. To remove PCR and sequencing errors, raw reads were error-corrected and collapsed into unique sequences using a nearest-neighbor algorithm that merged closely related sequences. To assign V, D and J gene segments, CDR3 sequences were aligned to IMGT reference sequences. For a sequence to be retained, a match of at least six nucleotides was required to both a V gene segment and a J gene segment. Rearrangements were called productive when the CDR3 lacked stop codons and stayed in frame with V and J; all others were non-productive. CDR3 was defined by IMGT convention, running from the second conserved V-encoded cysteine to the conserved J-encoded phenylalanine. The earlier analysis of some 540 of the donors excluded any sequence lacking an unambiguous match to a single V gene segment. An earlier analysis of some 610 of the donors called V segments functional above 56.7% productive rearrangements and segregating when the between-donor standard deviation exceeded 5%. A statistical classification framework was built to diagnose cytomegalovirus status from the catalog of TCR beta chain sequences. V and J gene assignment, in a later analysis, came from comparing TCR nucleotide sequences with IMGT/GENE-DB human TR gene sequences. The TCRdist pipeline was used in a later analysis to assign CDR3 sequences and most-parsimonious VDJ recombination scenarios. In a later analysis, every TCR beta chain was defined by the combination of its CDR3 amino acid sequence and its V-gene family, and reads without a unique V-gene family were dropped. As a way to deal with suspected cross-contamination and a sequencing artifact, a later analysis dropped hundreds of nucleotide sequences that were highly shared and had low generation probability. In a later analysis, a clonal expansion index for each public chain was calculated from normalized within-repertoire ranks of inferred template counts. A later analysis computed generation probabilities with a VDJ recombination model fitted to out-of-frame rearrangements, and checked the results against IGoR. In a later analysis, TCR-TCR, TCR-HLA and TCR-CMV co-occurrence was scored with hypergeometric tests, and a repertoire-size bias correction was applied to TCR pairs. False discovery rates were estimated in a later analysis by permuting HLA or CMV assignments 20 times. A later analysis grouped co-occurring TCRs with DBSCAN, adding TCRdist sequence similarity when clustering within HLA-allele-positive subsets. Co-occurrence clustering excluded repertoires with fewer than 30,000 or more than 120,000 public chains, plus five with anomalous nucleotide sharing. The table comes from immuneACCESS by way of TCRdb, which keeps in-frame sequences with V and J called. Part of the clones is missing from these tables; in studies checked, under half for an unresolved V gene and the rest for unknown reasons. V, J and clone size reflect that table, while D and trimming were determined from the DNA. Within this sample are about 83,000 clones, with 65% to 80% of them counted one time only. Around 3.9% of the sample rests with the top ten.

In total, fewer than 750 healthy bone marrow donors made up the cohort. Cohort members were all nominally healthy when sampled, although unrecorded immune exposures were likely present. The donor was CMV seronegative and belonged to the group of over 300 seronegative cohort members. Every donor gave a peripheral blood sample, and the peripheral blood mononuclear cells from that sample were used for TCR beta sequencing. Genomic DNA was extracted from the blood cell samples with the Qiagen DNeasy Blood Extraction Kit. The V and J segments used are TRBV9 and TRBJ2-5; the D gene is perhaps TRBD1, from 6 matching bases. The source is a man in his 60s in good health and CMV-seronegative. Input material: PBMCs. The nucleotide sequence is TGTGCCAGCGCCGGGACATCCCAAGAGACCCAGTACTTC. Its coded protein is CASAGTSQETQYF.